What follows is one TCR beta chain and its context. The data belong to a study of blood T cell repertoires in COVID-19. CDR3 length: 16 residues. Enrollees, roughly 18 to 90 years old, lived in some 24 US areas. Either two negative PCRs, clearance, or symptom resolution qualified Cohort 3 donors as recovered. Generated by immunoSEQ multiplex PCR, the TCRdb table keeps only in-frame clones and is missing some. This sample has some 300,000 clones, with roughly nine tenths found just once. This TCR came from a woman younger than 45 who had recovered from COVID-19. The sequencing sample was made of PBMCs or T cells enriched from blood (not recorded which). The gene calls are TRBV21-1 and TRBJ1-2; TRBD1 is the table's D call, not checked against the DNA. TRBV21-1 represents a pseudogene. DNA for the CDR3: TGTGCCAGCAGCAGCGTCCCCCGGGACAGATCCTATGGCTACACCTTC. This translates into CASSSVPRDRSYGYTF.